The rows below give T cell receptor beta chains drawn from one sample of a study of vaccination and CD4 T cells after COVID-19. TCRdb re-called the PCR reads with MiXCR, one entry per CDR3 protein. The table records about 15,000 distinct CDR3 sequences, 40% to 50% of them present only once. Their recognized antigens are unknown. This specimen consisted of CD4+ T cells from blood, cultured in vitro, obtained about 7 months after SARS-CoV-2 vaccination. The receptor set was obtained from a human donor who had recovered from COVID-19. Both conserved end residues are part of each CDR3. A D gene is named only where the DNA matches it firmly. Clone size is stated in some rows and not others, as once, few, many or a class when expanded.

TRBV5-4	TRBD2	NA	TRBJ2-5	CASSPGTSRLQETQYF	TGTGCCAGCAGCCCCGGGACTAGCAGACTCCAAGAGACCCAGTACTTC
TRBV7-2	NA	NA	TRBJ1-2	CASSTGLNYGYTF	TGTGCCAGCAGCACCGGGCTTAACTATGGCTACACCTTC
TRBV20-1	NA	NA	TRBJ2-7	CSAPPLDRPYEQYF	TGCAGTGCTCCTCCGCTCGACAGACCCTACGAGCAGTACTTC
TRBV7-2	NA	NA	TRBJ1-6	CAVQEPGSYNSPLHF	TGTGCCGTTCAAGAGCCGGGATCCTATAATTCACCCCTCCACTTT
TRBV10-3	NA	once	TRBJ1-5	CAISDAGTMGQPQHF	TGTGCCATCAGTGACGCCGGGACAATGGGTCAGCCCCAGCATTTT
TRBV7-2	TRBD1	NA	TRBJ2-7	CASSTRTGEYEQYF	TGTGCCAGCAGCACCAGGACAGGGGAGTACGAGCAGTACTTC
TRBV7-9	TRBD2	few	TRBJ2-3	CASSLAGGGAPDTQYF	TGTGCCAGCAGCTTAGCAGGCGGGGGGGCCCCAGATACGCAGTATTTT
TRBV7-9	NA	once	TRBJ2-3	CASRLDRWGRDTQYF	TGTGCCAGCAGATTGGACCGGTGGGGACGAGATACGCAGTATTTT
TRBV7-2	NA	NA	TRBJ2-7	CASSLSFTVTYEQYF	TGTGCCAGCAGCTTAAGTTTTACGGTAACCTACGAGCAGTACTTC
TRBV20-1	TRBD2	few	TRBJ2-3	CSARTGGDTQYF	TGCAGTGCTAGAACGGGGGGAGATACGCAGTATTTT
TRBV2	TRBD2	NA	TRBJ2-3	CASSAAGGHTDTQYF	TGTGCCAGCAGTGCGGCGGGGGGGCACACAGATACGCAGTATTTT
TRBV15	NA	NA	TRBJ2-1	CATSRAGAYSYNEQFF	TGTGCCACCAGCAGAGCGGGGGCGTACTCCTACAATGAGCAGTTCTTC
TRBV6-4	NA	NA	TRBJ2-3	CASSIDSTDTQYF	TGTGCCAGCAGCATCGATAGCACAGATACGCAGTATTTT
TRBV7-9	NA	NA	TRBJ2-7	CASSFRQGGEQYF	TGTGCCAGCAGCTTCAGACAGGGAGGCGAGCAGTACTTC
TRBV7-6	NA	NA	TRBJ2-7	CASSLVPASPDPREQYF	TGTGCCAGCAGCTTAGTCCCCGCCTCCCCGGATCCGCGCGAGCAGTACTTC
TRBV27	TRBD1	NA	TRBJ1-2	CASSLRQGAYGYTF	TGTGCCAGCAGTTTACGACAGGGTGCCTATGGCTACACCTTC
TRBV7-8	NA	NA	TRBJ2-7	CASSSTELSSYEQYF	TGTGCCAGCAGCTCGACAGAATTAAGCTCCTACGAGCAGTACTTC
TRBV19	NA	few	TRBJ1-1	CASSIQGGNTEAFF	TGTGCCAGTAGTATACAGGGAGGGAACACTGAAGCTTTCTTT
TRBV20-1	TRBD1	NA	TRBJ1-1	CSAHIQGDTEAFF	TGCAGTGCCCACATCCAGGGGGACACTGAAGCTTTCTTT
TRBV27	TRBD1	NA	TRBJ1-1	CASSSRQGATEAFF	TGTGCCAGCAGTAGCAGACAGGGGGCCACTGAAGCTTTCTTT
TRBV20-1	TRBD2	NA	TRBJ2-7	CSASGPRGGSSYEQYF	TGCAGTGCTAGTGGACCGCGCGGGGGGAGCTCCTACGAGCAGTACTTC
TRBV20-1	NA	NA	TRBJ2-1	CSARPGGDEQFF	TGCAGTGCTAGGCCGGGGGGCGATGAGCAGTTCTTC
TRBV5-1	TRBD2	NA	TRBJ2-5	CASSTPGGFRETQYF	TGCGCCAGCAGCACCCCGGGGGGGTTCAGAGAGACCCAGTACTTC